A selection of T cell receptor beta chains follows, all from one sample in a study of identical twins. Each CDR3 protein gets one entry after TCRdb re-called the 5' RACE reads with MiXCR. The profile shows 1.5 million to 2 million distinct CDR3 sequences, roughly a third of them singletons. Sequencing input: cord blood. All receptors come from a newborn girl in good health. The CDR3 runs from the conserved cysteine through the conserved F or W. The D gene is left open where the match is weak. The listing skips clone size in some rows; elsewhere it reads once, few, many or a size class.

j_gene | v_gene | d_gene | abundance | CDR3aa | CDR3nt
TRBJ2-7 | TRBV7-2 | . | many | CASSFDQLSSYEQYF | TGTGCCAGCAGCTTTGACCAGCTGAGCTCCTACGAGCAGTACTTC
TRBJ2-7 | TRBV6-5 | TRBD2 | few | CASFASGRGFNEQYF | TGTGCCAGCTTTGCTAGCGGGAGGGGTTTTAACGAGCAGTACTTC
TRBJ1-1 | TRBV2 | . | few | CASSESLLAFF | TGTGCCAGCAGTGAGTCCCTTCTGGCTTTCTTT
TRBJ2-5 | TRBV11-2 | TRBD2 | once | CASSLEPGLATNEQYF | TGTGCCAGCAGCTTAGAACCGGGACTAGCGACCAATGAGCAGTACTTC
TRBJ1-6 | TRBV6-6 | . | . | CASWVVSSYNSPLHF | TGTGCCAGCTGGGTAGTCAGCTCCTATAATTCACCCCTCCACTTT
TRBJ2-1 | TRBV27 | . | once | CASSPPPFSGHPFF | TGTGCCAGCAGTCCACCCCCCTTTTCGGGACACCCTTTCTTC
TRBJ2-3 | TRBV2 | TRBD2 | . | CASRGSGGETDTQYF | TGTGCCAGCAGGGGTAGCGGGGGGGAAACAGATACGCAGTATTTT
TRBJ2-2 | TRBV15 | . | . | CATSRRSANTGELFF | TGTGCCACCAGCAGGCGGTCCGCGAACACCGGGGAGCTGTTTTTT
TRBJ2-1 | TRBV5-1 | . | few | CASSLGAEYNEQFF | TGCGCCAGCAGCTTGGGGGCGGAGTACAATGAGCAGTTCTTC
TRBJ2-5 | TRBV18 | . | few | CASSPSDSRERYF | TGTGCCAGCTCACCCTCGGACAGTAGGGAGCGGTACTTC
TRBJ1-2 | TRBV11-2 | . | . | CASSLEAGAGREAFFGQGYTF | .
TRBJ1-2 | TRBV3-1 | . | few | CASSSPWGRGYTF | TGTGCCAGCAGCTCCCCGTGGGGGAGAGGCTACACCTTC
TRBJ2-7 | TRBV20-1 | . | few | CSAPGAFYEQYF | TGCAGTGCCCCAGGGGCTTTCTACGAGCAGTACTTC
TRBJ1-1 | TRBV7-8 | . | once | CASSTRDGTEAFF | TGTGCCAGCAGCACCCGGGACGGCACTGAAGCTTTCTTT
TRBJ1-1 | TRBV7-2 | . | few | CASSLAQASEAFF | TGTGCCAGCAGCTTAGCGCAGGCCAGTGAAGCTTTCTTT
TRBJ2-7 | TRBV11-2 | . | . | CASSSPGRYYEQYF | TGTGCCAGCAGCTCGCCGGGACGATACTACGAGCAGTACTTC
TRBJ2-5 | TRBV7-2 | TRBD2 | few | CASSILSGLAGETQYF | TGTGCCAGCAGCATCCTTTCGGGACTAGCAGGGGAGACCCAGTACTTC
TRBJ2-1 | TRBV9 | . | . | CASSVGWGQARSYNEQFF | TGTGCCAGCAGCGTAGGCTGGGGTCAGGCTCGCTCCTACAATGAGCAGTTCTTC
TRBJ2-4 | TRBV7-9 | . | . | CASSLGGRGAKNIQYF | TGTGCCAGCAGCTTAGGGGGTAGAGGGGCCAAAAACATTCAGTACTTC
TRBJ2-7 | TRBV9 | . | . | CASSVVRGGGNNEQYF | TGTGCCAGCAGCGTGGTCAGGGGGGGAGGTAACAATGAGCAGTACTTC
TRBJ1-4 | TRBV9 | . | many | CASSVGQSNEKLFF | TGTGCCAGCAGCGTAGGGCAGTCTAATGAAAAACTGTTTTTT
TRBJ1-5 | TRBV20-1 | . | . | CSARGDRLRNQPQHF | TGCAGTGCTAGAGGGGACCGACTCCGCAATCAGCCCCAGCATTTT
TRBJ1-2 | TRBV7-2 | . | few | CASSPGGKPYGYTF | TGTGCCAGCAGCCCAGGAGGTAAACCCTATGGCTACACCTTC
TRBJ2-7 | TRBV2 | TRBD1 | few | CASKRTGSYYEQYF | TGTGCCAGCAAGAGGACAGGCAGTTACTACGAGCAGTACTTC
TRBJ1-5 | TRBV20-1 | . | . | CSARGQAFNQPQHF | TGCAGTGCTAGAGGACAGGCCTTCAATCAGCCCCAGCATTTT
TRBJ1-5 | TRBV18 | . | . | CASSPPLRGQPQHF | TGTGCCAGCTCACCACCCTTAAGAGGTCAGCCCCAGCATTTT
TRBJ1-2 | TRBV11-1 | . | few | CASSRLGSVGYTF | TGTGCCAGCAGCCGACTGGGATCCGTAGGCTACACCTTC
TRBJ2-7 | TRBV12-3/TRBV12-4 | . | many | CASSFGVPYEQYF | TGTGCCAGCAGTTTCGGGGTACCCTACGAGCAGTACTTC
TRBJ2-4 | TRBV7-2 | . | . | CASSLAGLVLVKNIQYF | TGTGCCAGCAGCTTAGCGGGACTGGTCCTAGTCAAAAACATTCAGTACTTC
TRBJ2-1 | TRBV7-8 | TRBD1 | . | CASSPGTGDYNEQFF | TGTGCCAGCAGCCCGGGGACAGGAGACTACAATGAGCAGTTCTTC
TRBJ2-7 | TRBV6-6 | . | . | CASSSDLAVSYEQYF | TGTGCCAGCAGTTCCGATTTAGCGGTCTCCTACGAGCAGTACTTC